This T cell receptor beta chain was identified during a study of blood T cell repertoires in COVID-19. The overall study: Acute-phase and convalescent COVID-19 samples originated in the United States, Italy and Spain. Nucleic acid was either cDNA or gDNA, and it came from T cells, B-cell-depleted T cells, or PBMCs.

Only a few counts were recorded for this clone. The data were produced by immunoSEQ multiplex PCR, yet TCRdb's version contains in-frame clones alone and is incomplete. The data show 150,000 or so clones, about 84% seen once. Trimming stripped 1 base from V and 7 bases from J, with 16 bases between. Germline-derived CDR1 and CDR2 are GTSNPN and SVGIG (reference sequence). CDR3 length: 14 residues. The V and J genes are TRBV30 and TRBJ1-2; D perhaps matches TRBD1 (5 bases). The TCR comes from a man in his forties who had recovered from COVID-19. Sequencing input: PBMCs or T cells enriched from blood (not recorded which). CDR3 DNA sequence: TGTGCCTGGAGTGCCCCGGGGGGTTTAGGTGGCTACACCTTC. Amino acids: CAWSAPGGLGGYTF.